The present entry profiles one T cell receptor beta chain with its context. The specificity of this receptor is unknown. No per-base quality is available; no much larger clone lies one base away. The germline V gene encodes CDR1 MDHEN and CDR2 SYDVKM. Here V drops 7 bases and J drops 0 bases, and the junction holds 8 bases not matched to any gene. The CDR3 holds 16 amino acids from the cysteine to the phenylalanine. The CDR3 DNA has 48 bases and is translated from base 1. This sample was taken from a study of cytomegalovirus exposure and HLA in healthy donors listed by TCRdb under 2017. Broadly, across the study: A later analysis indicated that the 95 to 150 validation repertoires were generated on the platform also employed for the 600 to 750 repertoires of the first cohort. High-throughput TCR immunosequencing, statistical association of individual TCRs with disease status, and machine learning were combined to predict cytomegalovirus infection status. The study aimed to test whether signatures of past pathogen exposure could be identified by cataloging public T cell receptors. In addition to the first cohort of 666 subjects, a separate validation cohort of some 120 different subjects was used.

Libraries were made using the immunoSEQ multiplex PCR assay. As for the original processing: A statistical classification framework was built for diagnosing cytomegalovirus status from the catalog of TCR beta chain sequences. TCRdb mirrors the immuneACCESS table, restricted to in-frame sequences. Some clones are absent from its copies; in checked studies, under half trace to an unresolved V gene, and the reason for the others is unknown. The V and J calls and clone size are taken from that table; D and trimming were inferred from the DNA. This sample gives 200,000 or so clones in total; over 65% of them show up just once. The top ten clonotypes cover about 7% of the sample. What the study reported, not specific to this receptor: Across donors, most TCR sequences were observed very rarely, whereas some public TCRs were present in many individuals. Cytomegalovirus status was reported to be diagnosed by the classifier with high specificity and sensitivity in both the original and validation cohorts. According to the authors, the approach could potentially be generalized to other disease states and immunological phenotypes. The study gave a list of 150 to 200 TCR beta chains associated with cytomegalovirus. Of the cluster scores, around 95% were above 0 in a later analysis, which found that TCRs clustered in the first cohort also tended to co-occur in the 130 or so validation repertoires. A later analysis lacked HLA typing for the validation cohort, so it scored co-occurrence in that cohort across all 110 or so repertoires. In vitro tests confirmed that three of the cytomegalovirus-associated TCR beta chains recognize cytomegalovirus antigens.

Donors formed part of the validation cohort, which comprised 120 subjects and was distinct from the first cohort of under 750 subjects. This chain is built from TRBV28 and TRBJ2-3, with 9 bases aligning to TRBD2. Sequencing used PBMCs. The origin of this receptor is a man younger than 30 in good health and CMV-seropositive. The nucleotide sequence reads TGTGCCAGCACCCTAAGCGGGAGGACTAGCACAGATACGCAGTATTTT. It translates as CASTLSGRTSTDTQYF.